This T cell receptor (beta chain) was captured by sequencing in a study of blood T cells in healthy people across ages. In the study overall: Every two T cells gave about one barcoded beta molecule via template switching.

The use of a sample-barcoded 5' primer and a J-beta primer mix characterized a second PCR of roughly 6 to 11 cycles. TCRdb independently ran MiXCR on the 5' RACE reads; one entry per CDR3 protein. The table records over 1,500,000 distinct CDR3 sequences, about 50% of them present only once. V lost 6 bases and J lost 2, with 12 bases in between. Germline V gives CDR1 ENHRY, CDR2 SYGVKD. The length of the CDR3 is 14 residues. Remarks on this clonotype: Its target is not known.

Isolated PBMCs totaled at least 7 million in each sample. Study-level points and caveats: Correlation between TCR beta diversity and naive T cell percentage was strong. Per million T cells, TCR beta diversity dropped about linearly as age rose.

The chain uses TRBV10-3 and TRBJ2-3; possible D gene TRBD1, 6 bases. The sequenced sample was blood. This clonotype originated in a woman in her 40s in good health. The CDR3: CAISKDSPTDTQYF. The CDR3 coding sequence is TGTGCCATCAGCAAGGACAGCCCCACAGATACGCAGTATTTT.